The 22 T cell receptor beta chains below come from one sample, sequenced in a study. Treg sorting used a CD4+CD25+CD127-/low gate. One entry per CDR3 protein results from TCRdb running MiXCR on the 5' RACE reads. The sample has 8,000 to 10,000 distinct CDR3 sequences; about a quarter are singletons. Sequenced sample: Tregs sorted from blood. These receptors were taken from a female donor with breast cancer.

This clonotype showed up just a few times. A junction end diverges from the germline sequence, so it may reflect a read error. The chain recombines TRBV6-6 with TRBJ2-1; 8 bases are shared with TRBD2. CDR3 length: 12 residues. CDR1 is MNHNY and CDR2 is SVGAGI in the germline V gene (reference sequence). CDR3 in DNA: TGTGCCAGCAGTAACGGGGGGGGTGAGCGGTTCTTC. Amino acid sequence: CASSNGGGERFF.

This clonotype was detected ten times or more. V and J are TRBV11-2 and TRBJ2-1; possibly TRBD2 for D (6 bases). Germline V gene sequence: CDR1 SGHAT, CDR2 FQNNGV. CDR3 length: 13 residues. V was pared by 5 bases and J by 10 bases, with 15 bases between. The CDR3 nucleotides read TGTGCCAGCAGCCCTAGCCTTCGGGAGGAGCAGTTCTTC. Amino acid sequence: CASSPSLREEQFF.

This rearrangement joins TRBV2 to TRBJ2-1; D unclear. The CDR3 loop spans 11 amino acids. Germline CDR1 reads SNHLY; CDR2 reads FYNNEI. Trimming cost V 5 bases and J 4 bases, with 3 bases left between them. Here the CDR3 reads CASSSYNEQFF. DNA for the CDR3: TGTGCCAGCAGTTCATACAATGAGCAGTTCTTC. Supplemented by reference TRBV2 and TRBJ2-1, the full variable domain reads EPEVTQTPSHQVTQMGQEVILRCVPISNHLYFYWYRQILGQKVEFLVSFYNNEISEKSEIFDDQFSVERPDGSNFTLKIRSTKLEDSAMYFCASSSYNEQFFGPGTRLTVL.

This clonotype was detected once. The germline gene is not matched at one end of the junction; a read error may be the cause. The gene calls are TRBV4-1 and TRBJ1-1; TRBD1 is a possible D gene (6 bases). The CDR3 sequence is 13 residues long. Germline values: CDR1 MGHRA, CDR2 YSYEKL. CDR3 sequence (DNA): TGCGCCAGCAGCCTAGCAGGGGTCACTGAGGCTTTCTTT. Protein: CASSLAGVTEAFF.

This clonotype came up a few times. The chain couples TRBV21-1 to TRBJ1-5; the table's D gene call, TRBD1, was not cross checked with the DNA. TRBV21-1 is a documented pseudogene. There are 15 residues in the CDR3. The CDR3 loop reads CASSIWDRGGQPQHF. The CDR3 DNA sequence: TGTGCCAGCAGCATCTGGGACAGGGGAGGCCAGCCCCAGCATTTT.

This clonotype came up a few times. Just one base apart from a much larger clone, this may be a read error. The chain employs TRBV5-1 and TRBJ2-7; unclear D gene. Germline loops: CDR1 SGHRS, CDR2 YFSETQ. Trimming pared 0 bases from V and 2 bases from J, leaving 15 bases between. This CDR3 spans 16 amino acids. CDR3 protein: CASSLAMQVTPYEQYF. CDR3 in DNA: TGCGCCAGCAGCTTGGCCATGCAGGTTACACCCTACGAGCAGTACTTC.

This clonotype turned up a few times. The J gene is TRBJ2-4, the V gene TRBV14; the D gene is possibly TRBD2 (5 bases). V dropped 4 bases and J dropped 1 base, with 8 bases sitting between them. Germline assignment: CDR1 SGHDN and CDR2 FVKESK. This CDR3 comprises 14 residues. CDR3 sequence: CASSPSGAKNIQYF. The CDR3, as DNA: TGTGCCAGCAGCCCATCGGGGGCCAAAAACATTCAGTACTTC.

This clonotype is judged medium-sized. The junction differs from germline at one of its ends, possibly a read error. This chain connects TRBV20-1 to TRBJ1-1, with D possibly TRBD1 on 5 matching bases. Germline V gives CDR1 DFQATT, CDR2 SNEGSKA (reference sequence). This CDR3 has 12 amino acids. CDR3 DNA sequence: TGCAGTGCGACCGACCGCGGGGCCCTTGTTCTCTTT. Amino acid sequence: CSATDRGALVLF.

On this clonotype itself: A much larger clone differs by one base, so this may be a read error. The chain employs TRBV9 and TRBJ2-1, with D unresolved. The ends were cut back, 4 bases at V and 5 bases at J, with 16 bases in the middle. This CDR3 spans 15 amino acids. Germline V gene data show CDR1 as SGDLS and CDR2 as YYNGEE. The CDR3 bases are TGTGCCAGCAGCTCCGCGCGACGGCCACACAATGAGCAGTTCTTC. It codes for CASSSARRPHNEQFF.

This rearrangement joins TRBV2 to TRBJ1-1, with D uncertain. CDR1 and CDR2 from the germline V gene are SNHLY and FYNNEI. The length of the CDR3 is 15 residues. V lost 0 bases and J lost 4, with 12 bases in between. The DNA of the CDR3 is TGTGCCAGCAGTGAAGCGGCGGGATGGCGCACTGAAGCTTTCTTT. It codes for CASSEAAGWRTEAFF.

In its sample, this clonotype ranks as medium-sized (0.01 to 0.1%). CDR3 sequence reads: CASSRTGTVTEAFF. The CDR3 nucleotides read TGTGCCAGCAGTCGGACAGGGACGGTCACTGAAGCTTTCTTT. The chain is built from TRBV12-3 or TRBV12-4 and TRBJ1-1; 8 bases map to TRBD1. The CDR3 consists of 14 residues. Unmatched junction bases numbered 6, after V lost 5 bases and J lost 4 bases.

Points on this clonotype: This may be a read error: a much more frequent sequence differs by one nucleotide. The rearrangement joins TRBV5-1 to TRBJ2-5; tentatively, D is TRBD1 (6 bases). CDR1 SGHRS and CDR2 YFSETQ come from the germline V gene. The CDR3 sequence is 14 residues long. CDR3 sequence (DNA): TGCGCCAACAGCTTTCAGGGGACGGATGAGACCCAGTACTTC. Translating it yields CANSFQGTDETQYF. Full variable domain (missing parts from reference TRBV5-1 and TRBJ2-5): KAGVTQTPRYLIKTRGQQVTLSCSPISGHRSVSWYQQTPGQGLQFLFEYFSETQRNKGNFPGRFSGRQFSNSRSEMNVSTLELGDSALYLCANSFQGTDETQYFGPGTRLLVL.

This chain uses TRBV5-4 with TRBJ2-1; TRBD1 or TRBD2 may be the D gene (7 bases each). Germline loops: CDR1 SGHNT, CDR2 YYREEE (reference sequence). Trimming shortened V by 4 bases and J by 11 bases, and 19 bases separated the two germline ends. The CDR3 is 14 amino acids. CDR3 coding DNA: TGTGCCAGCAGCCCAGGGGGGGGGGCCTCAAAGCAGTTCTTC. Translated, it gives CASSPGGGASKQFF.

This clonotype came up many times. The chain's CDR3 is CSARRDRQETQYF. CDR3 sequence (DNA): TGCAGTGCTAGAAGGGACAGACAAGAGACCCAGTACTTC. J is TRBJ2-5 and V is TRBV20-1; TRBD1 agrees at 7 bases. V was clipped by 2 bases and J by 2 bases; unmatched bases: 2. Germline V gene lookup returns CDR1 DFQATT and CDR2 SNEGSKA (reference sequence). CDR3 length: 13 residues.

The gene calls are TRBV6-2 or TRBV6-3 and TRBJ2-1; 8 bases map to TRBD2. V lost 0 bases, J lost 7 bases, and 8 bases stayed unmatched. CDR3 length: 16 amino acids. The germline CDR1 and CDR2 sequences are MNHEY and SVGEGT. Here the CDR3 reads CASSYSPGGVRNEQFF. CDR3 nucleotides: TGTGCCAGCAGTTACTCCCCGGGAGGGGTCAGGAATGAGCAGTTCTTC.

The chain links TRBV20-1 to TRBJ1-6, with unresolved D. With 4 bases removed from V and 10 bases from J, the gap between germline ends came to 11 bases. CDR3 length: 12 residues. Germline CDR1 DFQATT, CDR2 SNEGSKA (reference sequence). The CDR3 here is CSAKRTQSPLHF. CDR3 DNA: TGCAGTGCTAAACGGACGCAATCACCCCTCCACTTT.

A remark on this clonotype: It may be a read error: a sequence one base away is much more abundant. This chain links TRBV6-1 with TRBJ2-7, with D perhaps assigned TRBD1 or TRBD2 (5 bases each). The V gene's germline CDR1 is MNHNS and CDR2 SASEGT. V was clipped by 8 bases and J by 4 bases, with 15 bases between them. The CDR3 runs 13 residues. This CDR3 reads CASWDEADYEQYF. The CDR3 region has the DNA TGTGCCAGCTGGGACGAAGCGGATTACGAGCAGTACTTC.

The J gene is TRBJ2-7, the V gene TRBV6-5; either TRBD1 or TRBD2 may supply D (5 bases each). Trimming took off 6 bases at V and 3 bases at J, with 12 bases between the two ends. CDR3 length: 13 residues. Per the germline V gene, CDR1 is MNHEY and CDR2 is SVGAGI. CDR3 region: CASRRGRDYEQYF. CDR3 DNA sequence: TGTGCCAGCAGAAGGGGACGGGACTACGAGCAGTACTTC.

This chain uses TRBV9 with TRBJ1-2; a possible D gene is TRBD1 (5 bases). This CDR3 has 16 residues. V gave up 4 bases and J gave up 1 base, with 17 bases separating them. Germline assignment: CDR1 SGDLS and CDR2 YYNGEE. Here the CDR3 DNA reads TGTGCCAGCAGCCCTTTAGGGCAGGGCTATAACTATGGCTACACCTTC. Its protein product is CASSPLGQGYNYGYTF.

The J gene is TRBJ1-1, the V gene TRBV9, with D possibly matching TRBD1 (6 bases). The CDR3 contains 16 residues. Germline lookup yields CDR1 SGDLS and CDR2 YYNGEE. V was clipped by 0 bases and J by 8 bases, with 20 bases between them. Here the CDR3 DNA reads TGTGCCAGCAGCGTAGTAGGGGGTTGGGGTGAAGGCGAAGCTTTCTTT. Translated: CASSVVGGWGEGEAFF.

This clonotype is medium-sized by share. The genes are TRBV7-8 and TRBJ2-1; perhaps TRBD2 as D (6 bases). This CDR3 spans 15 amino acids. The V gene's germline CDR1 is SGHVS and CDR2 FQNEAQ. V was trimmed by 8 bases and J by 0 bases, leaving 14 bases between them. In DNA form, the CDR3 reads TGTGCCAGCTCCGGTAGCGGCTCCTCCTACAATGAGCAGTTCTTC. Amino acids: CASSGSGSSYNEQFF.

This clonotype qualifies as medium-sized. The chain carries TRBV6-1 and TRBJ2-7, with 7 positions matching TRBD1. With 3 bases clipped from V and 6 bases from J, the junction kept 5 bases outside the gene matches. CDR1 and CDR2 (germline): MNHNS, SASEGT. This CDR3 comprises 13 residues. The CDR3, as DNA: TGTGCCAGCAGTGAGGGACAGCCGGCCGAGCAGTACTTC. Translated: CASSEGQPAEQYF.